The present T cell receptor (beta chain) was sequenced within a study of tumor-infiltrating lymphocytes in primary liver carcinoma. Blood RNA came from unsorted whole blood; germline DNA was also extracted. This CDR3 region has 16 residues. CDR1 LGHNA and CDR2 YNFKEQ come from the germline V gene. Note on this clonotype: The junction shows a germline mismatch at one end, possibly a read error.

A primer matching the constant region was used to make TCR beta cDNA from 500 to 650 ng of total RNA. Slightly modified ARM-PCR, run as three nested multiplex PCR rounds, produced the TCR beta libraries. The opening two PCR rounds, about 11 cycles each, paired TRBV1-TRBV30 forward primers with a C-beta reverse primer. Using its own MiXCR run on the multiplex PCR reads, TCRdb lists one record per CDR3 protein. Here the sample spans fewer than 400,000 distinct CDR3 sequences, more than 55% being singletons. The sequencing sample was made of peripheral blood. The chain joins TRBV4-2 to TRBJ2-1; 10 bases fit TRBD2. This clonotype originated in a man aged 40-50 years with primary liver carcinoma and hepatitis B virus infection. CDR3 in amino acids: CASSHSGTSVDNKQFF. Here the CDR3 DNA reads TGTGCCAGCAGCCATAGTGGGACTAGCGTCGACAATAAGCAGTTCTTC.